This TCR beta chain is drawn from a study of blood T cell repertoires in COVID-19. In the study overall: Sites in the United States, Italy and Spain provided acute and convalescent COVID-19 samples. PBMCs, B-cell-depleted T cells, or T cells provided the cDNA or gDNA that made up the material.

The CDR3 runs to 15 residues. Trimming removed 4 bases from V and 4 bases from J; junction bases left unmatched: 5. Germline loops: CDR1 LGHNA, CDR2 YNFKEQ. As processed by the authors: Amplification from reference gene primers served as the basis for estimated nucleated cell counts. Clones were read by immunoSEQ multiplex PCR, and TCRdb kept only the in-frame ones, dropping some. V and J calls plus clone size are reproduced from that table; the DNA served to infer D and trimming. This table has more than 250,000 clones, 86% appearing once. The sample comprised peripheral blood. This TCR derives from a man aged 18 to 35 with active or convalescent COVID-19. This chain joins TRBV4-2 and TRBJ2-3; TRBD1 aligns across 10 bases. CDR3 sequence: CASSRTTGGADTQYF. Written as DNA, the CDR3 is TGTGCCAGCAGCCGTACGACAGGGGGCGCAGATACGCAGTATTTT.